This T cell receptor (beta chain) was captured by sequencing in a study of OX40 agonist ivuxolimab in advanced cancers. Some background on the complete study: Ivuxolimab, which targeted the costimulatory receptor OX40 (CD134), was an agonistic, fully human IgG2 monoclonal antibody. Intravenous ivuxolimab was administered to patients every 2 weeks at six dose levels: 0.01, 0.1, 0.3, 1.5, 3 and 10 mg/kg. Of the roughly 51 patients in dose escalation, about 20 had hepatocellular carcinoma, some 15 had melanoma, 9 had renal cell carcinoma and 9 had head and neck cancer. In the dose-escalation cohort, around 80% of patients were male, and the mean age was 60 years with a range of roughly 20 to 85. Prior anti-PD-1, anti-PD-L1 or anti-CTLA-4 therapy was permitted, and 40% to 50% of dose-escalation patients had received checkpoint inhibitors. Partial responses occurred in three dose-escalation patients: two with cutaneous melanoma and one with hepatocellular carcinoma. The purpose of peripheral TCRbeta sequencing was to test whether ivuxolimab changed TCR sequence diversity and led to clonal T-cell expansion. The monotherapy dose-escalation portion (N of about 50 patients) of the phase I ivuxolimab trial is reported in the paper. Broad study findings and their caveats: On average, CD8+ T cells showed more expanded clones than CD4+ T cells after ivuxolimab. At doses from 0.1 to 3.0 mg/kg, clonal expansion was seen in both CD4+ and CD8+ blood T cells between baseline and week 6. In partial responders in the 0.1-3.0 mg/kg groups, normalized peripheral clonal expansion was found to be among the lowest, especially among CD8+ T cells. Low levels of normalized T-cell clonal expansion were also seen in some patients who did not respond. The antigen specificity of the peripheral T cells that underwent clonal expansion was not determined.

The trial excluded patients who had a history of autoimmune disease or were on systemic immunosuppression. In every dose cohort, peripheral blood was drawn for TCR sequencing at baseline, cycle 4 day 1, and cycle 7 day 1. The samples were taken from a phase I, first-in-human, multicenter, open-label dose-escalation trial of ivuxolimab. Adults with locally advanced or metastatic melanoma, renal cell carcinoma, hepatocellular carcinoma or head and neck squamous cell carcinoma were enrolled in the trial. Before TCR sequencing, CD4+ T cells and CD8+ T cells from peripheral blood were sorted into separate populations. As to this clone: Its binding antigen is unknown. Per-base qualities were not stored, and no clone one base away is much larger.

The trim is 7 bases for V and 4 bases for J, with a gap of 11 bases between the germline ends. The CDR3 runs 13 residues from the cysteine to the phenylalanine. Left in the record is the CDR3 DNA by itself, 39 bases read in frame from the first base. CDR1 SGHRS and CDR2 YFSETQ were looked up in the germline V gene. For sequencing of the TCRbeta CDR3 region, genomic DNA was extracted from the sorted cells. TCRbeta CDR3 regions were sequenced using the immunoSEQ Assay. Entries here come from immuneACCESS through TCRdb and include only in-frame sequences with V and J called. Some clones fail to appear in such tables; in the studies checked, an unresolved V gene covers under half of the shortfall, and the cause of the remainder is unknown. The table for this sample lists 80,000 to 95,000 clones; 65% to 90% of them were counted only once. The ten top clones hold approximately 2% of the sample.

This material consisted of CD4+ or CD8+ T cells sorted from blood, taken in a trial of the OX40 agonist ivuxolimab. The chain was built from TRBV5-1 and TRBJ1-4; a confident D gene designation cannot be given. This receptor was identified in an adult with an advanced solid tumor such as melanoma, head and neck, liver or kidney cancer. CDR3 reads: CASRFDSNEKLFF. In nucleotides, the sequence is TGCGCCAGCCGTTTTGATAGTAATGAAAAACTGTTTTTT.